This T cell receptor beta chain was recovered during a study of T cell changes during pregnancy in multiple sclerosis. The data were produced by immunoSEQ multiplex PCR, yet TCRdb's version contains in-frame clones alone and is incomplete. The table includes roughly 40,000 clones, 80% to 95% detected once. This CDR3 comprises 13 residues. Germline V lookup: CDR1 LNHNV, CDR2 YYDKDF (reference sequence). Trimming left V 6 bases short and J 6 bases short, with 12 bases between. The sequenced sample was CD4+ T cells from peripheral blood mononuclear cells, obtained after pregnancy. This clonotype originated in a female donor in good health, enrolled as a control in a pregnancy study. V gene TRBV15 combines with J gene TRBJ1-5; no clear D gene. CDR3 nucleotide sequence: TGTGCCACCAGGAGCGTCGATGGTCAGCCCCAGCATTTT. Translating gives CATRSVDGQPQHF.